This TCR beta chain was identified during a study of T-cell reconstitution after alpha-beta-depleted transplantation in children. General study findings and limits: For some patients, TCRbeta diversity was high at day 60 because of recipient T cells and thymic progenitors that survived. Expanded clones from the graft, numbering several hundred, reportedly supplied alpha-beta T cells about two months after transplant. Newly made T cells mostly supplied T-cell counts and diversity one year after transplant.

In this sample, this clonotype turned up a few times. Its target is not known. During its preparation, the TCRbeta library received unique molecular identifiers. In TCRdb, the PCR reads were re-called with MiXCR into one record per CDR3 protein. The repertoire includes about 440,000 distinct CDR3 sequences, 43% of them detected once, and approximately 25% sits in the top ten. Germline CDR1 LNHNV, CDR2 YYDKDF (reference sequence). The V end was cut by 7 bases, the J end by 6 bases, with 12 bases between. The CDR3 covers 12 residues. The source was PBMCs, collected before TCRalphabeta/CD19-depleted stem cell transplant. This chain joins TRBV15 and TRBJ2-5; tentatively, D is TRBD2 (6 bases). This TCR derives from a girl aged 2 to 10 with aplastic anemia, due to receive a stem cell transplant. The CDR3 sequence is CATTGDLKTQYF. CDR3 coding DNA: TGTGCCACCACCGGGGACTTGAAGACCCAGTACTTC. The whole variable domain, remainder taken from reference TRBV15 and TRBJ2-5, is DAMVIQNPRYQVTQFGKPVTLSCSQTLNHNVMYWYQQKSSQAPKLLFHYYDKDFNNEADTPDNFQSRRPNTSFCFLDIRSPGLGDTAMYLCATTGDLKTQYFGPGTRLLVL.